The present T cell receptor (beta chain) was sequenced within a study of T cells in Graves' hyperthyroidism and ophthalmopathy. The length of the CDR3 is 18 residues. The germline V and J ends were trimmed by 2 bases and 8 bases, with 25 bases remaining between them. CDR1 and CDR2 (germline): SGHVS, FNYEAQ. Amplification yielded TCR beta CDR3 regions, with RNA transcripts as the source. Using the HTBI primer set, a first-round RT-PCR was run on the TCR CDR3. TCRdb recomputed calls from the multiplex PCR reads with MiXCR, one row per CDR3 protein. The table has more than 500,000 distinct CDR3 sequences, under 15% seen once. The sample holds many counts of this clonotype.

The sample was blood. The V gene is TRBV7-6, the J gene TRBJ1-3, with D perhaps TRBD1 (5 bases). The clonotype originates from a middle-aged woman with Graves' ophthalmopathy. The CDR3, as DNA: TGTGCCAGCAGCTTATTAGTGACTGCTGGCCATACGGGGGACACCATATATTTT. Translated: CASSLLVTAGHTGDTIYF.